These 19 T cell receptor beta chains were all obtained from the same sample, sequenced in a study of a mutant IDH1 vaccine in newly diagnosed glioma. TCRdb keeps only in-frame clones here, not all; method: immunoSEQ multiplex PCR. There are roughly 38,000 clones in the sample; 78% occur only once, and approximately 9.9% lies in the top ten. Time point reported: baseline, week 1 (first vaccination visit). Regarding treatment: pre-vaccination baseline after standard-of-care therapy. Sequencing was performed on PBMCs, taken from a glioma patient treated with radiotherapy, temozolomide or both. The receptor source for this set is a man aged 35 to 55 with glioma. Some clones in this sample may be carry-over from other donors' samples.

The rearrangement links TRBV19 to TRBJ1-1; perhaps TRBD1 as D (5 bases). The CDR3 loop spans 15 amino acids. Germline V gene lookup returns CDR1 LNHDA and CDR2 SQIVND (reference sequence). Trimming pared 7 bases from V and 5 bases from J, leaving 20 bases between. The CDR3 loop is CASTSQGGVRTEAFF. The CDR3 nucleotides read TGTGCCAGTACTTCCCAGGGCGGGGTAAGGACTGAAGCTTTCTTT.

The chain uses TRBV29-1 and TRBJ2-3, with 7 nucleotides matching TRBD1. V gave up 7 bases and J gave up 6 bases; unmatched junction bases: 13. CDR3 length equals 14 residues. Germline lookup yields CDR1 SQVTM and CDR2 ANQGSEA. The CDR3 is CSAFRDSQTDTQYF. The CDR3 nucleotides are TGCAGCGCATTCCGGGACAGCCAAACGGATACGCAGTATTTT.

The DNA for the CDR3 is TGTGCCAGCAGTGGGAACGGGTGGTATGGCTACACCTTC. As protein: CASSGNGWYGYTF. This chain links TRBV2 with TRBJ1-2; D gene uncertain. Germline V gene data show CDR1 as SNHLY and CDR2 as FYNNEI. V was shortened by 4 bases and J by 5 bases, with 11 bases between the two germline ends. This CDR3 region has 13 residues.

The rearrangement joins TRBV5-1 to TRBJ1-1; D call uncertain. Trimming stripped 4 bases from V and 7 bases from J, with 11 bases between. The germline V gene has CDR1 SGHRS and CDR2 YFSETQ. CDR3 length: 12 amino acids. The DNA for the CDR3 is TGCGCCAGCAGCCCCGACATTGATGAAGCTTTCTTT. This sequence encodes CASSPDIDEAFF.

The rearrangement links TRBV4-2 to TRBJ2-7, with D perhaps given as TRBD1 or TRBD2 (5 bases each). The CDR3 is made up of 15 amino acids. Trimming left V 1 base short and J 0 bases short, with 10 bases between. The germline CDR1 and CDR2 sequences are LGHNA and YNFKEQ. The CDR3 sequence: CASSQALGPSYEQYF. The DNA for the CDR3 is TGTGCCAGCAGCCAAGCCCTGGGACCCTCCTACGAGCAGTACTTC.

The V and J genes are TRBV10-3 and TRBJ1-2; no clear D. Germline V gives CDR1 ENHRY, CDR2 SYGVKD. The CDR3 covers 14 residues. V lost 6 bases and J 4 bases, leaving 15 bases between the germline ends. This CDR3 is CAIRDPGAAYGYTF. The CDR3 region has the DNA TGTGCCATCAGGGACCCTGGAGCCGCCTATGGCTACACCTTC.

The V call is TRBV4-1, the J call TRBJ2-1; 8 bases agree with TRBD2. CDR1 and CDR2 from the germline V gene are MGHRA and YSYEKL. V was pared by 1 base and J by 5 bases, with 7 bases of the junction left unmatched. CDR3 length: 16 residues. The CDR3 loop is CASSQGRGASDNEQFF. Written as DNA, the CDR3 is TGCGCCAGCAGCCAAGGGCGGGGGGCCTCAGACAATGAGCAGTTCTTC.

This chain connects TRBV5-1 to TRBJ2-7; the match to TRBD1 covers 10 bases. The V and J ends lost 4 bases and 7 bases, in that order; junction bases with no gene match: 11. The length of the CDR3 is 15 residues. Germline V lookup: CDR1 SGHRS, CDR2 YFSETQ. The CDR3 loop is CASSRTGTGDREQYF. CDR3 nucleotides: TGCGCCAGCAGCCGGACCGGGACAGGGGACCGGGAGCAGTACTTC.

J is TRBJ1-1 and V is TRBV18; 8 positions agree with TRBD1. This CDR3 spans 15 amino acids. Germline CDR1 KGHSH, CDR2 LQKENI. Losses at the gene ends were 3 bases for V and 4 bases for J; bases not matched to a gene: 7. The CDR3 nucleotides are TGTGCCAGCTCACCTGGGGGACAGGTGATCACTGAAGCTTTCTTT. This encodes CASSPGGQVITEAFF.

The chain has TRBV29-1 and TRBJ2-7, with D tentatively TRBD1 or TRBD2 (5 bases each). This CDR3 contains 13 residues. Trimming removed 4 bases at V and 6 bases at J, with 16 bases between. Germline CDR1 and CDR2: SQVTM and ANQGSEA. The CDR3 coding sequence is TGCAGCGTTGGCCCCTCCAGGGACCGCGAGCAGTACTTC. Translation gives CSVGPSRDREQYF.

In DNA form, the CDR3 reads TGTGCCAGCAGCTACCGGGACGGGGTCAATGAGCAGTTCTTC. Its translation is CASSYRDGVNEQFF. The chain joins TRBV7-2 to TRBJ2-1; D may correspond to TRBD1 or TRBD2 (5 bases each). V lost 4 bases, J lost 6 bases, and 13 bases lay in between. There are 14 residues in the CDR3. Germline V gene data show CDR1 as SGHTA and CDR2 as FQGNSA.

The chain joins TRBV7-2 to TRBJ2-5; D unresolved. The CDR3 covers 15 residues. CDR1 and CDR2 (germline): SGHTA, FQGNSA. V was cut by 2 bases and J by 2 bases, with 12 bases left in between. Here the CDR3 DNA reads TGTGCCAGCAGCTTACGCCTCTCTCGACAAGAGACCCAGTACTTC. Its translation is CASSLRLSRQETQYF. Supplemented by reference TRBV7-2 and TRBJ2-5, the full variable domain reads GAGVSQSPSNKVTEKGKDVELRCDPISGHTALYWYRQSLGQGLEFLIYFQGNSAPDKSGLPSDRFSAERTGGSVSTLTIQRTQQEDSAVYLCASSLRLSRQETQYFGPGTRLLVL.

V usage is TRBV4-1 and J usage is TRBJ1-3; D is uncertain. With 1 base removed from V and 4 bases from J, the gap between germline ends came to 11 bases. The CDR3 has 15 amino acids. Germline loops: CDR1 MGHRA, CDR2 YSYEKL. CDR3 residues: CASSQATVGGNTIYF. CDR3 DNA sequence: TGCGCCAGCAGCCAAGCTACAGTAGGAGGAAACACCATATATTTT.

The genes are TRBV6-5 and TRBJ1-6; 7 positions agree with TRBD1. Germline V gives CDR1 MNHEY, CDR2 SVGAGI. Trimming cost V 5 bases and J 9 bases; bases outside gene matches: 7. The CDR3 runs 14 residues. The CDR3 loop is CASSRTGGGSPLHF. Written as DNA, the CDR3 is TGTGCCAGCAGTCGGACAGGCGGAGGTTCACCCCTCCACTTT.

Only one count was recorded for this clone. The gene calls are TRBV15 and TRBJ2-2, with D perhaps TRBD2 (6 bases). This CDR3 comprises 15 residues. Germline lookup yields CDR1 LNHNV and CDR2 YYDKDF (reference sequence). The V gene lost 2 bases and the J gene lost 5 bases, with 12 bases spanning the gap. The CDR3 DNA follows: TGTGCCACCAGCAGAAACAGAGGAGGGACCGGGGAGCTGTTTTTT. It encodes CATSRNRGGTGELFF.

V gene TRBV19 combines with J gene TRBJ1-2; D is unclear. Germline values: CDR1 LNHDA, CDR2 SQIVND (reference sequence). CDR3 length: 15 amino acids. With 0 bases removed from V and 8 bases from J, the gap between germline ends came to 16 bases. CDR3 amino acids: CASSIDGGRTDGYTF. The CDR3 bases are TGTGCCAGTAGTATAGATGGAGGGAGAACTGACGGCTACACCTTC.

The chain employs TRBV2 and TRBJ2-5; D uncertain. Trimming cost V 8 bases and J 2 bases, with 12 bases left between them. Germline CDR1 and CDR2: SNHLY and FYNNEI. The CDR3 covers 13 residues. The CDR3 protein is CASLGLGQETQYF. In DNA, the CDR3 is TGTGCCAGCCTCGGGTTGGGGCAAGAGACCCAGTACTTC.

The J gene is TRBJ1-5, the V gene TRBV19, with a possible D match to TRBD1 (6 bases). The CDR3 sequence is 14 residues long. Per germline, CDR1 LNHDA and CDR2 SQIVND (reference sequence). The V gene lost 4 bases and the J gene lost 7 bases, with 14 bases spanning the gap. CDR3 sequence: CASSSRGRGQPQHF. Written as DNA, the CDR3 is TGTGCCAGTAGTAGCAGGGGTCGGGGACAGCCCCAGCATTTT.

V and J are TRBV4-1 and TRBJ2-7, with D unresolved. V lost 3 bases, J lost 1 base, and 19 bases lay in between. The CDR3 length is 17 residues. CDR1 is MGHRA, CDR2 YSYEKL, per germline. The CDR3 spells CASSHGPTLERSYEQYF. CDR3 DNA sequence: TGCGCCAGCAGCCATGGCCCCACCCTTGAGAGATCCTACGAGCAGTACTTC.